Each of the 20 T cell receptor beta chains below was sequenced from the same sample in a study of cytomegalovirus exposure and HLA in healthy donors. PCR employed 60 Vbeta and 13 Jbeta primers. Using immunoSEQ multiplex PCR, the repertoire was profiled, and TCRdb retains in-frame clones only, with some absent. The repertoire holds about 210,000 clones, with around 80% as singletons. Input material: PBMCs. These receptors were taken from a man in his forties in good health and CMV-seropositive.

The genes are TRBV11-2 and TRBJ2-5; the match to TRBD2 covers 11 bases. The tail of the sequence fits TRBJ2-7 better, so the J call may be wrong. The germline V gene encodes CDR1 SGHAT and CDR2 FQNNGV. The CDR3 length is 15 residues. The CDR3, as DNA: TGTGCCAGCAGCCCAACTAGCGGGGGAGCCTACGAGCAGTACTTC. This sequence encodes CASSPTSGGAYEQYF.

This sequence joins TRBV4-1 and TRBJ2-5, with a possible D match to TRBD2 (6 bases). The end of the DNA is better explained by TRBJ2-7, so the J call may be wrong. There are 13 residues in the CDR3. CDR1 MGHRA and CDR2 YSYEKL come from the germline V gene. The CDR3 reads CASSQVAGLEQYF. CDR3 nucleotide sequence: TGCGCCAGCAGCCAAGTTGCGGGGCTCGAGCAGTACTTC.

The chain couples TRBV11-2 to TRBJ2-7, with 7 bases identical to TRBD1. This CDR3 is 13 amino acids long. Trimming removed 6 bases from V and 2 bases from J; junction bases left unmatched: 4. CDR1 is SGHAT and CDR2 is FQNNGV in the germline V gene. CDR3 nucleotide sequence: TGTGCCAGCAGACCGGACAGGACCTACGAGCAGTACTTC. Residues: CASRPDRTYEQYF.

This chain uses TRBV5-1 with TRBJ2-7; TRBD1 aligns across 8 bases. The CDR3 spans 15 residues. J gave up 4 bases and V 1 base, and 7 bases lay outside the gene matches. Germline V gives CDR1 SGHRS, CDR2 YFSETQ. CDR3 bases: TGCGCCAGCAGCTTGAGTCAGGACAGGGCTTACGAGCAGTACTTC. The encoded protein is CASSLSQDRAYEQYF.

The gene calls are TRBV5-1 and TRBJ2-1; 10 bases agree with TRBD2. Germline values: CDR1 SGHRS, CDR2 YFSETQ. This CDR3 has 15 residues. J lost 8 bases, V lost 0 bases, and 5 bases had no gene match. CDR3 loop: CASSLDRTSGDEQFF. In nucleotides, the CDR3 is TGCGCCAGCAGCTTGGACAGGACTAGCGGAGATGAGCAGTTCTTC.

This clone is a singleton in its sample. The V call is TRBV5-1, the J call TRBJ2-5; 7 bases map to TRBD2. The length of the CDR3 is 17 residues. J lost 4 bases, V lost 0 bases, and 12 bases had no gene match. Germline values: CDR1 SGHRS, CDR2 YFSETQ. Here the CDR3 reads CASSLALGGSFLETQYF. Here the CDR3 DNA reads TGCGCCAGCAGCTTGGCCCTTGGCGGGAGTTTTTTAGAGACCCAGTACTTC.

This clone has only a few counts. The genes are TRBV7-3 and TRBJ2-1, with 9 bases identical to TRBD1. Per germline, CDR1 SGHTA and CDR2 FQGTGA. The CDR3 runs to 17 residues. V lost 1 base and J lost 0; bases outside the gene matches: 4. Written as DNA, the CDR3 is TGTGCCAGCAGCTTAAATGTGGGACAGGGCTCCTACAATGAGCAGTTCTTC. Protein: CASSLNVGQGSYNEQFF.

The rearrangement links TRBV2 to TRBJ2-7; TRBD1 matches 8 bases. The CDR3 loop spans 14 amino acids. V gave up 10 bases and J gave up 0 bases; unmatched junction bases: 8. Germline CDR1 SNHLY, CDR2 FYNNEI. CDR3 DNA: TGTGCCACGTGCGAGACAGGGGTCTCCTACGAGCAGTACTTC. Translating gives CATCETGVSYEQYF.

The chain uses TRBV5-1 and TRBJ1-1; TRBD1 agrees at 8 bases. CDR1 is SGHRS and CDR2 is YFSETQ in the germline V gene. The CDR3 spans 15 residues. The V gene end was trimmed by 4 bases and the J gene end by 1 base; junction bases not matched to a gene: 6. The CDR3 DNA reads TGCGCCAGCAGCCCGTCAGGGGGCCAGAACACTGAAGCTTTCTTT. Translation: CASSPSGGQNTEAFF.

The chain joins TRBV9 to TRBJ2-7, with D perhaps TRBD2 (7 bases). Germline CDR1 and CDR2: SGDLS and YYNGEE. The CDR3 runs to 15 residues. V lost 0 bases and J 2 bases, leaving 12 bases between the germline ends. The CDR3 loop is CASSVAGGHAYEQYF. In DNA, the CDR3 is TGTGCCAGCAGCGTAGCGGGGGGCCATGCCTACGAGCAGTACTTC.

In its sample, this clone was seen a few times. An end of the junction does not agree with germline; a read error may underlie this. J is TRBJ2-7 and V is TRBV7-7; possible D gene TRBD2, 6 bases. Germline CDR1 and CDR2: SSHAT and FNYEAQ (reference sequence). There are 13 residues in the CDR3. The CDR3: CASSPRVGRPRYF. The CDR3 DNA is TGTGCTAGCAGCCCGAGGGTGGGGAGGCCGCGGTACTTC. The full variable domain, completed using reference TRBV7-7 and TRBJ2-7, is GAGVSQSPRYKVTKRGQDVTLRCDPISSHATLYWYQQALGQGPEFLTYFNYEAQPDKSGLPSDRFSAERPEGSISTLTIQRTEQRDSAMYRCASSPRVGRPRYFGPGTRLTVT.

The rearrangement joins TRBV18 to TRBJ2-1; the match to TRBD1 covers 8 bases. This CDR3 contains 17 residues. Trimming cost V 3 bases and J 8 bases; bases outside gene matches: 15. Germline CDR1 is KGHSH and CDR2 is LQKENI. CDR3 bases: TGTGCCAGCTCACCGCGATACGCAGGGGGCGGGGTTGATGAGCAGTTCTTC. This gives the protein CASSPRYAGGGVDEQFF.

V gene TRBV28 combines with J gene TRBJ2-7, with D uncertain. CDR1 and CDR2 from the germline V gene are MDHEN and SYDVKM. The CDR3 loop spans 14 amino acids. V lost 2 bases and J 0 bases, leaving 8 bases between the germline ends. The CDR3 sequence: CASSLVQTSYEQYF. Here the CDR3 DNA reads TGTGCCAGCAGTTTAGTACAAACCTCCTACGAGCAGTACTTC. The full variable domain, with the rest looked up from reference TRBV28 and TRBJ2-7, is DVKVTQSSRYLVKRTGEKVFLECVQDMDHENMFWYRQDPGLGLRLIYFSYDVKMKEKGDIPEGYSVSREKKERFSLILESASTNQTSMYLCASSLVQTSYEQYFGPGTRLTVT.

The chain has TRBV29-1 and TRBJ2-7; 10 bases line up with TRBD2. V lost 7 bases, J lost 1 base, and 4 bases stayed unmatched. The germline V gene has CDR1 SQVTM and CDR2 ANQGSEA. The CDR3 consists of 13 residues. The CDR3 nucleotides read TGCAGCGCCAAAGCGGGAGGGTCCTACGAGCAGTACTTC. It is translated as CSAKAGGSYEQYF.

This chain connects TRBV19 to TRBJ1-1, with D possibly TRBD1 on 6 matching bases. Trimming shortened V by 2 bases and J by 5 bases, and 18 bases separated the two germline ends. The germline V gene has CDR1 LNHDA and CDR2 SQIVND (reference sequence). This CDR3 is 16 amino acids long. CDR3 protein: CASSIQARGAQTEAFF. The CDR3, as DNA: TGTGCCAGTAGTATACAGGCTCGGGGGGCGCAAACTGAAGCTTTCTTT.

The chain has TRBV10-3 and TRBJ2-2, with 7 bases fitting TRBD1. The CDR3 contains 15 residues. V gave up 6 bases and J gave up 4 bases; unmatched junction bases: 8. Germline lookup yields CDR1 ENHRY and CDR2 SYGVKD. The CDR3 loop reads CAISGQEVATGELFF. The CDR3, as DNA: TGTGCCATCAGCGGACAGGAGGTGGCCACCGGGGAGCTGTTTTTT.

Points on this clone: Sequence at one end of the junction differs from germline and may be a read error. The chain combines TRBV7-9 with TRBJ1-2; the D gene is possibly TRBD1 (6 bases). This CDR3 has 15 residues. Looked up from germline, CDR1 is SEHNR and CDR2 is FQNEAQ (reference sequence). The CDR3 nucleotides are TGTTCCAGCAGCTACGTAGGGGGAGAAGGCTATGGCTACACCTTC. The encoded protein is CSSSYVGGEGYGYTF.

The V gene is TRBV29-1, the J gene TRBJ2-7; no reliable D call. V lost 1 base and J lost 4, with 8 bases in between. Germline CDR1 SQVTM, CDR2 ANQGSEA. The CDR3 covers 12 residues. CDR3 bases: TGCAGCGTTGAAGTAAGAGGTTACGAGCAGTACTTC. Protein product: CSVEVRGYEQYF.

The rearrangement joins TRBV19 to TRBJ1-1, with 11 positions matching TRBD1. V was clipped by 5 bases and J by 3 bases; unmatched bases: 2. CDR3 length: 14 residues. CDR1 LNHDA and CDR2 SQIVND come from the germline V gene (reference sequence). The CDR3 reads CASSADRGHTEAFF. Here the CDR3 DNA reads TGTGCCAGTAGTGCGGACAGGGGGCACACTGAAGCTTTCTTT.

As DNA, the CDR3 is TGCGCCAGCAGCTCCGGGACAGGGCGGGCTAATGAAAAACTGTTTTTT. Translated, it gives CASSSGTGRANEKLFF. The chain is built from TRBV5-1 and TRBJ1-4; 9 nucleotides agree with TRBD1. Trimming cost V 3 bases and J 3 bases; bases outside gene matches: 6. Germline CDR1 reads SGHRS; CDR2 reads YFSETQ. The CDR3 has 16 amino acids.